The T cell receptor beta chain described here comes from a study of PD-1 blockade in classical Hodgkin lymphoma. Study-level points and caveats: Lower baseline TCR diversity was reported for newly diagnosed patients than for healthy donors. Undefined causes, possibly disease activity or prior therapy, underlie the repertoire differences.

Profiled with immunoSEQ multiplex PCR; TCRdb holds only in-frame clones, not every one. The sample shows approximately 35,000 clones, 85% to 95% of them seen only once. A word on this clone: Its antigen is unidentified.

Time point of the sample: newly diagnosed, previously untreated cHL patient sample. Peripheral samples used as comparators were newly diagnosed, untreated classical Hodgkin lymphoma PBMCs. The CDR3 extends over 14 amino acids. J lost 9 bases, V lost 7 bases, and 16 bases had no gene match. The germline CDR1 and CDR2 sequences are GTSNPN and SVGIG (reference sequence). The chain links TRBV30 to TRBJ2-7; TRBD2 agrees at 9 bases. Sequencing was carried out using peripheral blood mononuclear cells (PBMCs). The receptor was derived from a human donor with classical Hodgkin lymphoma. The CDR3 sequence is CALGATSGSSVQYF. The CDR3 DNA is TGTGCCTTGGGGGCGACTAGCGGATCTTCTGTGCAGTACTTC.